This TCR beta chain was profiled in a study of OX40 agonist ivuxolimab in advanced cancers. As concerns this clone: The antigen remains undetermined.

Germline lookup yields CDR1 SGHAT and CDR2 FQNNGV. This CDR3 spans 15 amino acids. Trimming stripped 1 base from V and 2 bases from J, with 9 bases between. TCRdb keeps only in-frame clones here, not all; method: immunoSEQ multiplex PCR. The data contain tens of thousands of clones, 85% of them singletons. Researchers took blood at baseline, on cycle 4 day 1, and on cycle 7 day 1. Findings and limits, study-wide: The expanded peripheral T cells' antigen specificity was not determined.

The gene calls are TRBV11-2 and TRBJ2-1; D is possibly TRBD1 (5 bases). The receptor was derived from an adult with an advanced solid tumor such as melanoma, head and neck, liver or kidney cancer. The sequencing here drew on CD4+ or CD8+ T cells sorted from blood, taken in a trial of the OX40 agonist ivuxolimab. CDR3 in amino acids: CASSLGVGAYNEQFF. In nucleotides, the CDR3 is TGTGCCAGCAGCTTAGGTGTAGGGGCCTACAATGAGCAGTTCTTC.